This T cell receptor beta chain comes out of a study of patients and donors after allogeneic stem cell transplantation. From the RT-PCR reads, TCRdb called clonotypes with MiXCR, one entry per CDR3 protein. The repertoire holds roughly 200,000 distinct CDR3 sequences, less than 50% seen once, with approximately 10% in the top ten. This clonotype was observed many times. CDR1 and CDR2 from the germline V gene are SGHRS and YFSETQ. This CDR3 has 13 amino acids. With 4 bases removed from V and 5 bases from J, the gap between germline ends came to 11 bases. The origin of this receptor is a human donor who was either an allogeneic HSCT recipient or a stem cell or donor lymphocyte infusion donor (not recorded which). It is not recorded whose cells these are; they may come from a transplant donor. V usage is TRBV5-1 and J usage is TRBJ2-3; possible D gene TRBD2, 5 bases. Sequenced: blood, either unsorted or a sorted T cell fraction (not recorded which). CDR3 sequence: CASSPIGGDTQYF. CDR3 coding DNA: TGCGCCAGCAGCCCTATAGGAGGAGATACGCAGTATTTT.